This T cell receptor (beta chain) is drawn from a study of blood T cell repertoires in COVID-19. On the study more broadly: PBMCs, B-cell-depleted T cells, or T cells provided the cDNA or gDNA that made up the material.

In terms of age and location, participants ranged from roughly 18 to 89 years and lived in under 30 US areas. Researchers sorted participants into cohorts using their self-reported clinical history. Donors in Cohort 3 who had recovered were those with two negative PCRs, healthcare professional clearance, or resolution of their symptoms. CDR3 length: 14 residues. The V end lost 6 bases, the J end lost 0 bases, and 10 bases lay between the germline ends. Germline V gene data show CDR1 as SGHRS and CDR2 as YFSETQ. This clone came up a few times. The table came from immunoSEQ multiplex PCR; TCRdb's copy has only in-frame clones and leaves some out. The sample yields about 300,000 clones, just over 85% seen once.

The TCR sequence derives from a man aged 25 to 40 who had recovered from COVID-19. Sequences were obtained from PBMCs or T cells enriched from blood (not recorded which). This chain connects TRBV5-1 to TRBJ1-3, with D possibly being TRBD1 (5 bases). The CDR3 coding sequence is TGCGCCAGCACCAAGGGGTCCTCTGGAAACACCATATATTTT. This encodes CASTKGSSGNTIYF.